The present TCR beta chain was sequenced within a study of blood T cell repertoires in COVID-19. Study details: Donors in the United States, Italy and Spain gave samples during acute or convalescent COVID-19. The cDNA or gDNA used as material had been derived from T cells, B-cell-depleted T cells, or PBMCs.

Authors' processing steps: Quantification of nucleated cells was approximated via reference gene primer amplification. Assay: immunoSEQ multiplex PCR; the TCRdb copy retains only in-frame clones and omits some. V, J and clone size are taken as reported in that table, and D and trimming were inferred from the DNA itself. The top ten hold roughly 4.1% of the sample, which has 310,000 or so clones, around 89% seen once. The source is a woman between 45 and 65 years old with active or convalescent COVID-19. Material: peripheral blood.

The CDR3 spells CASSDSGTSRETQYF. CDR3 in DNA: TGTGCCAGCAGCGACTCCGGGACTAGCAGGGAGACCCAGTACTTC. The rearrangement uses TRBV9 and TRBJ2-5, with 9 bases aligning to TRBD2. V shed 3 bases, J shed 5 bases, and the junction held 8 bases outside the gene matches. The CDR3 contains 15 residues. The germline V gene encodes CDR1 SGDLS and CDR2 YYNGEE.